A selection of T cell receptor beta chains follows, all from one sample in a study of response to subunit inactivated influenza vaccine. TCRdb ran MiXCR on the RT-PCR reads and lists one entry per CDR3 protein. The table has 550,000 to 600,000 distinct CDR3 sequences, about 11% seen once. The sample consisted of PBMCs from blood, taken on the day of vaccination. These receptors all come from a man in his fifties or sixties who received an inactivated influenza vaccine. Each CDR3 is given with its conserved first and last residue. Each record gives: V gene, J gene, CDR3 protein.

V gene: TRBV5-6; J gene: TRBJ2-5; CDR3 protein: CASSLSGGLFKTQYF
V gene: TRBV12-3/TRBV12-4; J gene: TRBJ1-2; CDR3 protein: CASKKDRGDYGYTF
V gene: TRBV19; J gene: TRBJ2-7; CDR3 protein: CASSISARGYEQYF
V gene: TRBV12-3/TRBV12-4; J gene: TRBJ1-6; CDR3 protein: CASSLAGTNSPLHF
V gene: TRBV14; J gene: TRBJ2-2; CDR3 protein: CASSQGYWRGRPTGELFF
V gene: TRBV6-6; J gene: TRBJ1-2; CDR3 protein: CASSLTDGIGGYTF
V gene: TRBV7-2; J gene: TRBJ2-1; CDR3 protein: CASSFRDLSNEQFF
V gene: TRBV5-4; J gene: TRBJ2-7; CDR3 protein: CASSLAGGSATYEQYF
V gene: TRBV12-3/TRBV12-4; J gene: TRBJ1-5; CDR3 protein: CASSLAFEQPQHF
V gene: TRBV5-1; J gene: TRBJ2-3; CDR3 protein: CASSLALAVTDTQYF